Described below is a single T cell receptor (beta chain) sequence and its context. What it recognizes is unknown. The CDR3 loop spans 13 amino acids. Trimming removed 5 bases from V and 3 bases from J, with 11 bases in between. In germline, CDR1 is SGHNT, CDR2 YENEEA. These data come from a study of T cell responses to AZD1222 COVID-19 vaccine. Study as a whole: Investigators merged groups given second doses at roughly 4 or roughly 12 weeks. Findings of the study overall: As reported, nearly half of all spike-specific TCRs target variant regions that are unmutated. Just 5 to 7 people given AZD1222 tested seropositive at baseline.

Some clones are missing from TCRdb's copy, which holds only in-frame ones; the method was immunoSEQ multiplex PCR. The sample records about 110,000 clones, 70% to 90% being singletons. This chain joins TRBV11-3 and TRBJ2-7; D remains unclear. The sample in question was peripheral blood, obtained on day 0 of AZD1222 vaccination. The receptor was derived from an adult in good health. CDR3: CASSPGRDYEQYF. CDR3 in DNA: TGTGCCAGCAGCCCTGGACGAGACTACGAGCAGTACTTC.